This record covers a single T cell receptor (beta chain). Authors' methods: Amplification of reference gene primers was used by the study to estimate nucleated cell counts. The protocol was immunoSEQ multiplex PCR, while the TCRdb copy is restricted to in-frame clones and leaves out a portion. That table is the source of V, J and clone size, and D and trimming were worked out from the DNA. The sample yields over 350,000 clones, around 88% seen once. This record belongs to a study of blood T cell repertoires in COVID-19. About the research overall: Samples came from the United States, Italy and Spain, spanning acute and convalescent COVID-19. The analysed material was cDNA or gDNA that came from T cells, B-cell-depleted T cells, or PBMCs.

The specimen was peripheral blood. This TCR was sampled from a woman aged 25 to 39 with acute or convalescent COVID-19.

For the CDR3, the DNA is TGTGCCACCACTGCGGGTAATCAGCCCCAGCATTTT. It specifies CATTAGNQPQHF. V gene TRBV6-5 combines with J gene TRBJ1-5; D not resolved. V gave up 10 bases and J gave up 4 bases, with 11 bases separating them. The V gene's germline CDR1 is MNHEY and CDR2 SVGAGI. The CDR3 totals 12 residues.